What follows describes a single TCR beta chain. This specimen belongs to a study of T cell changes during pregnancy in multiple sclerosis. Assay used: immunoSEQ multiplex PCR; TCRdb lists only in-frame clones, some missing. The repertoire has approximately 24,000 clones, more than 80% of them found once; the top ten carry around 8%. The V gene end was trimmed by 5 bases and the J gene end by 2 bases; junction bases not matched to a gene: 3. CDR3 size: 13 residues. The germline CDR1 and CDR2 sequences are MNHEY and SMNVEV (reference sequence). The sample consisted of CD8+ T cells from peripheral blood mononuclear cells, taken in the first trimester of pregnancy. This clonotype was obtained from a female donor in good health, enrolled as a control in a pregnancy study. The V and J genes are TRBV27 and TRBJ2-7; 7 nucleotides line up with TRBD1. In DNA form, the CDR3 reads TGTGCCAGCAGTGGACAGGAAGCCTACGAGCAGTACTTC. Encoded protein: CASSGQEAYEQYF.